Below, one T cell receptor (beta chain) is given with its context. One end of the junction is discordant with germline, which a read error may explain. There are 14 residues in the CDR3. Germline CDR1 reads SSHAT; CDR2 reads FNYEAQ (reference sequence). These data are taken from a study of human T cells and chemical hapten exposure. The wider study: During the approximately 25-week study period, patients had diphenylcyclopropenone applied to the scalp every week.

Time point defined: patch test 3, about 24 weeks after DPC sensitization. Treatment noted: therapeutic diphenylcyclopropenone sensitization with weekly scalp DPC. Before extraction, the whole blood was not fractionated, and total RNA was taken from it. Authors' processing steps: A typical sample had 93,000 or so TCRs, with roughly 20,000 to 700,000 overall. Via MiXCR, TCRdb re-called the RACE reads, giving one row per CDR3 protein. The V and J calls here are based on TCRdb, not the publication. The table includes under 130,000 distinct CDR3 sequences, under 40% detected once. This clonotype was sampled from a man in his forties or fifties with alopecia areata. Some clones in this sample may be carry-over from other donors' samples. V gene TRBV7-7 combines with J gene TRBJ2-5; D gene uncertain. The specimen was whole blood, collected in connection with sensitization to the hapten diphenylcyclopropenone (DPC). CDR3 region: CASSLGLTQETQYF. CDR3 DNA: TGTGCTAGCAGCTTAGGTCTAACCCAAGAGACCCAGTACTTC.